One and the same sample provided the 10 T cell receptor beta chains below, sequenced in a study of spatial heterogeneity in lung cancer. Noted time point: blood at routine non-recurrence follow-up after resection. TCRdb ran MiXCR on the 5' RACE reads and lists one entry per CDR3 protein. Of tens of thousands of distinct CDR3 sequences in the sample, roughly 21% are singletons; the top ten hold 21%. Here the sequenced sample was PBMCs, taken at follow-up. The receptors were gathered from a male donor with early-stage non-small cell lung cancer.

The V gene is TRBV5-1, the J gene TRBJ1-2, with unresolved D. Germline CDR1 and CDR2: SGHRS and YFSETQ. V was trimmed by 0 bases and J by 0 bases, leaving 12 bases between them. The CDR3 runs 16 residues. CDR3 bases: TGCGCCAGCAGCTTGGTCGGGAACCCAGCTAACTATGGCTACACCTTC. The encoded protein is CASSLVGNPANYGYTF.

J is TRBJ2-3 and V is TRBV20-1; 7 nucleotides agree with TRBD1. The CDR3 covers 16 residues. In germline, CDR1 is DFQATT, CDR2 SNEGSKA (reference sequence). V shed 0 bases and J 4 bases; nucleotides not matched to a gene: 10. The CDR3 coding sequence is TGCAGTGCTAGAGATCCCACAGGGGATCTGGCAGATACGCAGTATTTT. Translation: CSARDPTGDLADTQYF.

The CDR3 sequence: CASSAFGQPNTEAFF. DNA for the CDR3: TGTGCCAGCAGTGCCTTTGGACAGCCGAACACTGAAGCTTTCTTT. The rearrangement links TRBV27 to TRBJ1-1; D is possibly TRBD1 (6 bases). Trimming removed 5 bases from V and 1 base from J, with 14 bases in between. This CDR3 contains 15 residues. Germline values: CDR1 MNHEY, CDR2 SMNVEV (reference sequence).

The chain recombines TRBV6-6 with TRBJ2-5, with D maybe TRBD2 (6 bases). From germline, CDR1 is MNHNY and CDR2 SVGAGI (reference sequence). V was pared by 4 bases and J by 4 bases, with 13 bases between. This CDR3 is built from 14 residues. The CDR3 is CASSSGTAIETQYF. The CDR3 DNA is TGTGCCAGCAGTTCGGGGACTGCCATAGAGACCCAGTACTTC.

This clonotype has only a few counts. CDR3 sequence reads: CASSLGFEGTQYF. For the CDR3, the DNA is TGTGCCAGCAGCTTAGGATTTGAAGGGACCCAGTACTTC. The V and J genes are TRBV7-7 and TRBJ2-5; unclear D gene. The V gene lost 1 base and the J gene lost 7 bases, with 10 bases spanning the gap. Germline V CDR1 and CDR2: SSHAT, FNYEAQ (reference sequence). The CDR3 contains 13 residues.

This clonotype was seen a few times. The J gene is TRBJ2-1, the V gene TRBV12-3 or TRBV12-4; 10 nucleotides line up with TRBD1. The length of the CDR3 is 17 residues. V gave up 1 base and J gave up 5 bases; unmatched junction bases: 8. Here the CDR3 DNA reads TGTGCCAGCAGTTTAGGACTCGGGACAGGGGTGAACAATGAGCAGTTCTTC. Translating it yields CASSLGLGTGVNNEQFF.

The chain employs TRBV20-1 and TRBJ2-7, with 8 nucleotides matching TRBD1. Trimming cost V 4 bases and J 6 bases; bases outside gene matches: 2. The length of the CDR3 is 11 residues. Germline assignment: CDR1 DFQATT and CDR2 SNEGSKA (reference sequence). CDR3 residues: CSATTGVEQYV. The CDR3 DNA sequence: TGCAGTGCTACGACAGGGGTCGAGCAGTACGTC.

The rearrangement links TRBV5-1 to TRBJ2-1; no clear D gene. Trimming cost V 4 bases and J 7 bases, with 9 bases left between them. Germline V gene lookup returns CDR1 SGHRS and CDR2 YFSETQ. CDR3 length: 12 residues. The CDR3 sequence is CASSIIPNEQFF. The CDR3 DNA is TGCGCCAGCAGCATTATCCCAAATGAGCAGTTCTTC.

This clonotype has just a few counts. The chain carries TRBV20-1 and TRBJ1-3; 11 bases are shared with TRBD1. The CDR3 contains 16 residues. Unmatched junction bases numbered 2, after V lost 1 base and J lost 0 bases. Germline lookup yields CDR1 DFQATT and CDR2 SNEGSKA (reference sequence). The CDR3 nucleotides are TGCAGTGCTAGAGGGACAGGGGGCTTCTCTGGAAACACCATATATTTT. Protein sequence: CSARGTGGFSGNTIYF.

This sequence joins TRBV7-2 and TRBJ2-1, with D possibly being TRBD1 (6 bases). Trimming took 4 bases from V and 7 from J, leaving 20 bases between them. The germline V gene encodes CDR1 SGHTA and CDR2 FQGNSA. This CDR3 is 16 amino acids long. CDR3 sequence: CASSYRDTDFWNEQFF. In DNA, the CDR3 is TGTGCCAGCAGCTACCGGGACACCGACTTTTGGAATGAGCAGTTCTTC.